This TCR beta chain is from a study of blood T cell repertoires in COVID-19. Looking at the study overall: COVID-19 samples collected from the United States, Italy and Spain covered acute and convalescent phases. From T cells, B-cell-depleted T cells, or PBMCs came the material, which was cDNA or gDNA.

In the source study's methods: Estimated nucleated cell counts came from reference gene primer amplification. Assay used: immunoSEQ multiplex PCR; TCRdb lists only in-frame clones, some missing. V, J and clone size were drawn from that table, and D and trimming were deduced from the DNA. The sample comprises about 200,000 clones, 80% to 95% of which are singletons, and 0.53% rests with the top ten. Trimming took 5 bases from V and 5 from J, leaving 12 bases between them. The CDR3 runs 13 residues. Germline values: CDR1 SGHTA, CDR2 FQGTGA. The TCR comes from a man aged 50-59 years with acute or convalescent COVID-19. Sequencing input: peripheral blood. The chain is built from TRBV7-3 and TRBJ2-5, with a possible D match to TRBD1 (6 bases). The CDR3 loop reads CASSPTGRETQYF. DNA of the CDR3: TGTGCCAGCAGCCCAACAGGGCGGGAGACCCAGTACTTC. Full variable domain (remainder filled in from reference TRBV7-3 and TRBJ2-5): GAGVSQTPSNKVTEKGKYVELRCDPISGHTALYWYRQSLGQGPEFLIYFQGTGAADDSGLPNDRFFAVRPEGSVSTLKIQRTERGDSAVYLCASSPTGRETQYFGPGTRLLVL.